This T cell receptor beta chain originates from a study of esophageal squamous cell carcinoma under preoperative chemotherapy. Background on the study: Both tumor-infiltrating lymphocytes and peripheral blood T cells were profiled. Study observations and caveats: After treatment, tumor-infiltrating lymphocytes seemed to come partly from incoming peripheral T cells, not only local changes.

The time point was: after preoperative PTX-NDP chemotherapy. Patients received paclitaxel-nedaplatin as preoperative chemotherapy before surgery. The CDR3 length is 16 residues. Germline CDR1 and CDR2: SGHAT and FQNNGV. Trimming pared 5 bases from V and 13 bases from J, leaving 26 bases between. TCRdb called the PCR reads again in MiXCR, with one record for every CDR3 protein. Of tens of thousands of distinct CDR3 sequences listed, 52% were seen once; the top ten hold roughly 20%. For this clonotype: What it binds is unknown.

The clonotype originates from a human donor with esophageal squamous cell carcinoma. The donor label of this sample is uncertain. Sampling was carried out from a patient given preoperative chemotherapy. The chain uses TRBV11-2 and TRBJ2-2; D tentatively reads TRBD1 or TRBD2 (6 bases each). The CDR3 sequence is CASSRPGASSTGALFF. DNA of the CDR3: TGTGCCAGCAGCCGGCCGGGGGCTTCGAGCACCGGTGCGCTGTTTTTT.